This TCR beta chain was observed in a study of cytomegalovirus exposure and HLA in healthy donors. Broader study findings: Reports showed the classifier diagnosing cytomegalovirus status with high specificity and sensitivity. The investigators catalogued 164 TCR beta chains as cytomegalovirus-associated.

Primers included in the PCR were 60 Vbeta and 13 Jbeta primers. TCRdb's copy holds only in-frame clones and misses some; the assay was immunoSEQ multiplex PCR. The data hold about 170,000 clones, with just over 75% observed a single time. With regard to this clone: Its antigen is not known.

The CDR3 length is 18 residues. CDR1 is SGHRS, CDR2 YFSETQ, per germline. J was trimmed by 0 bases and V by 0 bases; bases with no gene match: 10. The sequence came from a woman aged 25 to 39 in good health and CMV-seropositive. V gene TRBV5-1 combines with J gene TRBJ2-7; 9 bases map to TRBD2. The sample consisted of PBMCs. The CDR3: CASSLALAGRKGSYEQYF. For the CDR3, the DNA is TGCGCCAGCAGCTTGGCCCTAGCGGGGCGGAAAGGCTCCTACGAGCAGTACTTC.